The 7 T cell receptor beta chains below all came from one sample that was sequenced in a study of OX40 agonist ivuxolimab in advanced cancers. Using immunoSEQ multiplex PCR, the repertoire was profiled, and TCRdb retains in-frame clones only, with some absent. Of some 49,000 clones in the sample, about 85% are singletons; the top ten hold roughly 22%. Sequences were derived from CD4+ or CD8+ T cells sorted from blood, sampled in a trial of the OX40 agonist ivuxolimab. The receptor source for this set is an adult with an advanced solid tumor such as melanoma, head and neck, liver or kidney cancer.

In DNA, the CDR3 is TGTGCCAGCAGCTCTGGCGACTCATCCTACGAGCAGTACTTC. It specifies CASSSGDSSYEQYF. This sequence joins TRBV9 and TRBJ2-7; D gene uncertain. The CDR3 is 14 residues long. Germline loops: CDR1 SGDLS, CDR2 YYNGEE. Deletions cut 4 bases from V and 1 base from J, with 12 bases between.

This clone turned up a few times. The chain carries TRBV7-9 and TRBJ1-1; D perhaps matches TRBD1 (5 bases). Germline lookup yields CDR1 SEHNR and CDR2 FQNEAQ (reference sequence). This CDR3 is 11 amino acids long. V shed 4 bases and J shed 8 bases, with 8 bases lying between them. CDR3 residues: CASSSTGEAFF. In nucleotides, the CDR3 is TGTGCCAGCAGCTCTACAGGAGAAGCTTTCTTT.

Here the CDR3 reads CAASRVGGYTF. CDR3 bases: TGTGCCGCTAGCCGGGTTGGTGGCTACACCTTC. The chain has TRBV6-1 and TRBJ1-2; D remains ambiguous. Germline V gene lookup returns CDR1 MNHNS and CDR2 SASEGT. Trimming stripped 11 bases from V and 7 bases from J, with 14 bases between. This CDR3 region has 11 residues.

This rearrangement joins TRBV4-3 to TRBJ1-4; no definite D call. The CDR3 runs 17 residues. With 1 base removed from V and 3 bases from J, the gap between germline ends came to 15 bases. Germline lookup yields CDR1 LGHNA and CDR2 YSLEER. This CDR3 reads CASSQGENRVANEKLFF. The CDR3 nucleotides read TGCGCCAGCAGCCAAGGGGAGAACCGCGTGGCTAATGAAAAACTGTTTTTT.

J is TRBJ1-1 and V is TRBV4-1; D remains ambiguous. Germline V gene data show CDR1 as MGHRA and CDR2 as YSYEKL. Trimming stripped 3 bases from V and 3 bases from J, with 2 bases between. The length of the CDR3 is 11 residues. CDR3 nucleotides: TGCGCCAGCAGCCATTACACTGAAGCTTTCTTT. Protein sequence: CASSHYTEAFF.

The CDR3 bases are TGCGCCAGCAGCCAGTTCCTCTCCGATACGCAGTATTTT. As protein: CASSQFLSDTQYF. The chain has TRBV4-3 and TRBJ2-3; D uncertain. Deletions cut 3 bases from V and 6 bases from J, with 10 bases between. The CDR3 has 13 residues. Germline CDR1 reads LGHNA; CDR2 reads YSLEER.

The chain recombines TRBV19 with TRBJ1-1; D unresolved. Trimming cost V 9 bases and J 0 bases, with 14 bases left between them. The CDR3 loop spans 14 amino acids. The germline gives CDR1 LNHDA, CDR2 SQIVND (reference sequence). CDR3 nucleotide sequence: TGTGCCAGCACAGACGGAATGATGAACACTGAAGCTTTCTTT. It is translated as CASTDGMMNTEAFF.